The 5 T cell receptor beta chains listed next were all sequenced from one sample in a study of blood T cells in healthy people across ages. Primed by a sample-barcoded 5' primer and a J-beta primer mix, a second PCR proceeded for 7 to 11 cycles. Using its own MiXCR run on the 5' RACE reads, TCRdb lists one record per CDR3 protein. The sample records 550,000 to 600,000 distinct CDR3 sequences, 47% being singletons. Input material: blood. These receptors all stem from a man older than 75 in good health.

This chain joins TRBV20-1 and TRBJ2-5; 7 bases are shared with TRBD1. Trimming cost V 3 bases and J 5 bases; bases outside gene matches: 6. The CDR3 covers 13 residues. Germline values: CDR1 DFQATT, CDR2 SNEGSKA (reference sequence). The CDR3: CSARRQGWETQYF. In DNA, the CDR3 is TGCAGTGCTAGGCGACAGGGTTGGGAGACCCAGTACTTC.

The chain couples TRBV7-9 to TRBJ2-3, with TRBD2 as a possible D gene (6 bases). The germline V gene encodes CDR1 SEHNR and CDR2 FQNEAQ (reference sequence). V lost 8 bases, J lost 0 bases, and 15 bases lay in between. The CDR3 contains 15 residues. CDR3: CASVGGPLSTDTQYF. The CDR3 DNA is TGTGCCAGCGTCGGGGGACCACTTAGCACAGATACGCAGTATTTT. Complete variable domain (other parts from reference TRBV7-9 and TRBJ2-3): DTGVSQNPRHKITKRGQNVTFRCDPISEHNRLYWYRQTLGQGPEFLTYFQNEAQLEKSRLLSDRFSAERPKGSFSTLEIQRTEQGDSAMYLCASVGGPLSTDTQYFGPGTRLTVL.

As to this clonotype: Compared with germline, one end of the junction differs, possibly owing to a read error. For the CDR3, the DNA is TGCGCCAGCACCTTGACCCGGCCTAACAATGAGCAGTTCTTC. Translating it yields CASTLTRPNNEQFF. The V and J genes are TRBV5-1 and TRBJ2-1; unclear D gene. Germline V lookup: CDR1 SGHRS, CDR2 YFSETQ. This CDR3 has 14 residues.

J is TRBJ2-5 and V is TRBV7-6, with 12 bases fitting TRBD2. This CDR3 spans 16 amino acids. Germline V lookup: CDR1 SGHVS, CDR2 FNYEAQ. V lost 1 base to trimming and J lost 4 bases; unmatched junction nucleotides: 4. The CDR3 region is CASSLVASGGAETQYF. DNA of the CDR3: TGTGCCAGCAGCTTAGTGGCTAGCGGGGGGGCAGAGACCCAGTACTTC.

With regard to this clonotype: Compared with germline, one end of the junction differs, possibly owing to a read error. DNA of the CDR3: TGCGTCAGCAGCCCCACTGCGAACACTGAAGCTTTCTTT. Residues: CVSSPTANTEAFF. This chain uses TRBV5-1 with TRBJ1-1, with unresolved D. The germline CDR1 and CDR2 sequences are SGHRS and YFSETQ. This CDR3 spans 13 amino acids.